This T cell receptor (beta chain) emerged from a study of T cell responses to AZD1222 COVID-19 vaccine. Regarding the study as a whole: When two AZD1222 doses had been given, Spike-specific TCR breadth and depth rose. Repertoire sampling occurred only after the peak T cell response. CD4 TCRs covered the whole spike, strongest at regions 160-218 and 743-854.

Second-dose intervals of approximately 4 or approximately 12 weeks were pooled. The germline gives CDR1 SGHAT, CDR2 FQNNGV. The CDR3 consists of 12 residues. Trimming cost V 3 bases and J 11 bases, with 13 bases left between them. Sequencing was performed with immunoSEQ multiplex PCR; in TCRdb, only in-frame clones are kept and a portion is missing. The data contain roughly 90,000 clones, over 75% of them singletons. To note about this clone: Its target is unknown.

The source is an adult who received the AZD1222 COVID-19 vaccine. Source: peripheral blood, taken 28 days after the second AZD1222 dose. The chain uses TRBV11-2 and TRBJ1-1; D remains unclear. The CDR3 sequence: CASSLSSNVAFF. The CDR3, as DNA: TGTGCCAGCAGCTTGTCGTCGAATGTTGCTTTCTTT.